This T cell receptor (beta chain) was sequenced in a study of response to subunit inactivated influenza vaccine. TCRdb re-called the RT-PCR reads through MiXCR, storing one row per CDR3 protein. The sample yields hundreds of thousands of distinct CDR3 sequences, less than 20% seen once. V shed 6 bases and J 7 bases; nucleotides not matched to a gene: 8. The CDR3 is 12 residues long. Germline V gene data show CDR1 as SQVTM and CDR2 as ANQGSEA. The rearrangement links TRBV29-1 to TRBJ1-2; TRBD1 agrees at 7 bases. This TCR came from a man aged 50 to 60 who received an inactivated influenza vaccine. The starting material was PBMCs from blood, obtained 5 to 6 days after vaccination. The CDR3 region has the DNA TGCAGCGTGTCAGACAGGGCTTCTGGCTACACCTTC. Its translation is CSVSDRASGYTF.